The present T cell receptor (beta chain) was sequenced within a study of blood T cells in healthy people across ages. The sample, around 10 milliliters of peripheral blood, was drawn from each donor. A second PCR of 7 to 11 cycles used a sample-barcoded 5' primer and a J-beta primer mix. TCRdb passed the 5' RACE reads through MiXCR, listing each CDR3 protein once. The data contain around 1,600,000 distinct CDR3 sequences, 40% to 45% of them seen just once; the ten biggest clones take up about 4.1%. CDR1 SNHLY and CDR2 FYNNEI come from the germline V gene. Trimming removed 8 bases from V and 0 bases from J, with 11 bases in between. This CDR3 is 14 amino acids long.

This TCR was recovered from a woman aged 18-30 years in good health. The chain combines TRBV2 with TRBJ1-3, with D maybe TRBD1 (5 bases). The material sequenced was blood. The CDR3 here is CASLPGGSGNTIYF. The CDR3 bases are TGTGCCAGCCTCCCGGGGGGCTCTGGAAACACCATATATTTT.